Below, 31 T cell receptor beta chains from the same sample are listed, as sequenced in a study of prognosis after radiotherapy for stage I lung cancer. The study amplified the TCR beta CDR3 region from genomic DNA. This amplification was carried out by two rounds of multiplex PCR. Used in first-round PCR were primers specific to each TRBV and TRBJ gene. TCRdb processed the multiplex PCR reads anew with MiXCR; each CDR3 protein has one entry. The data contain over 10,000 distinct CDR3 sequences, around 50% of them singletons. Sample: PBMCs, taken before or after stereotactic body radiation therapy (not recorded which). These receptors were collected from a donor at least 50 years old with non-small cell lung cancer.

This chain links TRBV30 with TRBJ2-5; no clear D gene. Trimming pared 3 bases from V and 0 bases from J, leaving 11 bases between. From germline, CDR1 is GTSNPN and CDR2 SVGIG (reference sequence). The CDR3 is made up of 14 amino acids. CDR3: CAWRSTKYQETQYF. The CDR3, as DNA: TGTGCCTGGAGAAGCACCAAGTACCAAGAGACCCAGTACTTC.

This chain joins TRBV6-1 and TRBJ2-1; 7 positions match TRBD2. Germline values: CDR1 MNHNS, CDR2 SASEGT. The CDR3 has 18 residues. V lost 5 bases, J lost 0 bases, and 13 bases stayed unmatched. CDR3 nucleotides: TGTGCCAGCAGTAGGACTAGAGCAAATCCCAGCTCCTACAATGAGCAGTTCTTC. It encodes CASSRTRANPSSYNEQFF.

About this clonotype: An end of the junction does not agree with germline; a read error may underlie this. The chain employs TRBV28 and TRBJ1-4; D unclear. Germline CDR1 reads MDHEN; CDR2 reads SYDVKM. The CDR3 extends over 12 amino acids. The CDR3 sequence is CARSSPTEKPFF. The CDR3 DNA follows: TGTGCCAGAAGTTCCCCAACCGAAAAACCGTTTTTT.

This clonotype came up many times. The J gene is TRBJ2-2, the V gene TRBV27; perhaps TRBD1 as D (6 bases). The germline V and J ends were trimmed by 4 bases and 5 bases, with 11 bases remaining between them. The CDR3 length is 14 residues. Germline V gene sequence: CDR1 MNHEY, CDR2 SMNVEV (reference sequence). The CDR3 DNA reads TGTGCCAGCAGTTCTCCAGGGGTTACCGGGGAGCTGTTTTTT. This encodes CASSSPGVTGELFF.

This chain joins TRBV28 and TRBJ2-1; 14 nucleotides agree with TRBD2. Germline V gene data show CDR1 as MDHEN and CDR2 as SYDVKM. This CDR3 spans 17 amino acids. Trimming cost V 4 bases and J 7 bases; bases outside gene matches: 9. The CDR3 spells CASSSLTGTSGRNEQFF. CDR3 in DNA: TGTGCCAGCAGTTCATTAACCGGGACTAGCGGGAGAAATGAGCAGTTCTTC.

This clonotype was detected many times. The J gene is TRBJ2-3, the V gene TRBV19, with 7 bases matching TRBD2. The CDR3 covers 16 residues. The germline gives CDR1 LNHDA, CDR2 SQIVND (reference sequence). The ends lost 2 bases at V and 2 bases at J; junction bases unmatched: 7. CDR3 nucleotides: TGTGCCAGTAGTATAAAGTTCCGGGAGGTCACAGATACGCAGTATTTT. Protein product: CASSIKFREVTDTQYF.

This clonotype occurred many times. The chain joins TRBV28 to TRBJ1-1; 8 bases map to TRBD1. Germline V CDR1 and CDR2: MDHEN, SYDVKM. V lost 6 bases to trimming and J lost 4 bases; unmatched junction nucleotides: 10. This CDR3 has 15 residues. The CDR3 is CASRDDRGLSTEAFF. The CDR3 DNA reads as TGTGCCAGCAGAGACGACAGGGGACTGAGCACTGAAGCTTTCTTT.

This clonotype occurred many times. The chain uses TRBV4-2 and TRBJ2-5; 11 positions match TRBD2. CDR1 and CDR2 from the germline V gene are LGHNA and YNFKEQ. The CDR3 spans 16 residues. The V segment lost 1 base and the J segment 5 bases; nucleotides outside the gene matches: 6. This chain's CDR3 is CASSQVETSGTETQYF. As DNA, the CDR3 is TGTGCCAGCAGCCAAGTTGAGACTAGCGGGACGGAGACCCAGTACTTC.

This clonotype is deemed medium-sized. The rearrangement uses TRBV6-1 and TRBJ2-7; 12 nucleotides align to TRBD2. Trimming cost V 2 bases and J 2 bases; bases outside gene matches: 10. The CDR3 runs 18 residues. The germline CDR1 and CDR2 sequences are MNHNS and SASEGT. CDR3 nucleotide sequence: TGTGCCAGCAGTGAAAGGTTGACTAGCGGGAGTAGCGCCTACGAGCAGTACTTC. This gives the protein CASSERLTSGSSAYEQYF.

Points on this clonotype: It differs at one base from a far larger clone, so likely a read error. The CDR3 region has the DNA TGTGCTAGCAGCTTAGCCCCGGACAGTTCCTACGAGCATTACTTC. Residues: CASSLAPDSSYEHYF. The chain joins TRBV7-3 to TRBJ2-7, with D perhaps matching TRBD1 (6 bases). The CDR3 extends over 15 amino acids. Germline CDR1 SGHTA, CDR2 FQGTGA.

Sample share makes this clonotype medium-sized (0.01 to 0.1%). The DNA for the CDR3 is TGTGCCAGCAGCTTCTTTAGGGACTCCCCGAACAATGAGCAGTTCTTC. This translates into CASSFFRDSPNNEQFF. This sequence joins TRBV11-1 and TRBJ2-1; D might be TRBD2 (6 bases). The CDR3 consists of 16 residues. V was cut by 3 bases and J by 5 bases, with 17 bases left in between. Germline CDR1 is SGHAT and CDR2 is FQDESV (reference sequence).

Worth noting for this clonotype: A far larger clone is one base from this, pointing to a likely read error. The chain couples TRBV11-2 to TRBJ2-3, with D unresolved. Trimming took off 2 bases at V and 2 bases at J, with 11 bases between the two ends. There are 15 residues in the CDR3. The germline CDR1 and CDR2 sequences are SGHAT and FQNNGV. The chain's CDR3 is CASSLRGASTDTQYF. In DNA form, the CDR3 reads TGTGCCAGCAGCTTACGAGGAGCTTCCACAGATACGCAGTATTTT. Drawing the rest from reference TRBV11-2 and TRBJ2-3, the complete variable domain is EAGVAQSPRYKIIEKRQSVAFWCNPISGHATLYWYQQILGQGPKLLIQFQNNGVVDDSQLPKDRFSAERLKGVDSTLKIQPAKLEDSAVYLCASSLRGASTDTQYFGPGTRLTVL.

There are many counts of this clonotype. The chain recombines TRBV28 with TRBJ1-1, with D possibly TRBD1 on 5 matching bases. Trimming left V 1 base short and J 1 base short, with 10 bases between. CDR1 is MDHEN and CDR2 is SYDVKM in the germline V gene. The CDR3 extends over 15 amino acids. The CDR3 here is CASSLSSTGNTEAFF. The CDR3 DNA reads TGTGCCAGCAGTTTATCTTCTACAGGGAACACTGAAGCTTTCTTT.

This clonotype was counted only a few times. A read error is the likely source, as a far larger clone sits one nucleotide away. The chain uses TRBV6-1 and TRBJ2-7; TRBD2 matches at 8 bases. J was trimmed by 0 bases and V by 8 bases; bases with no gene match: 9. The CDR3 extends over 15 amino acids. Germline V gene lookup returns CDR1 MNHNS and CDR2 SASEGT. CDR3 sequence (DNA): TGTGCCAGCGGTTACGGCGGGGGGAGCTCCTACGAGCAGTACTTC. This encodes CASGYGGGSSYEQYF.

To note about this clonotype: The junction departs from germline at one end; a sequencing error may be responsible. The CDR3 loop is CDSSIAILDTVKRQYF. In DNA form, the CDR3 reads TGTGACAGTAGTATAGCCATACTGGACACCGTCAAGAGACAGTACTTC. This rearrangement joins TRBV19 to TRBJ2-5; D might be TRBD1 (5 bases). The CDR3 runs to 16 residues. Germline V CDR1 and CDR2: LNHDA, SQIVND (reference sequence). Full variable domain (missing parts from reference TRBV19 and TRBJ2-5): DGGITQSPKYLFRKEGQNVTLSCEQNLNHDAMYWYRQDPGQGLRLIYYSQIVNDFQKGDIAEGYSVSREKKESFPLTVTSAQKNPTAFYLCDSSIAILDTVKRQYFGPGTRLLVL.

There are many counts of this clonotype. This sequence joins TRBV5-6 and TRBJ2-1, with a weak D call TRBD1 (6 bases). Germline values: CDR1 SGHDT, CDR2 YYEEEE. The CDR3 runs 17 residues. Trimming stripped 4 bases from V and 0 bases from J, with 17 bases between. The CDR3 sequence is CASSRVDSRGSYNEQFF. The CDR3 DNA follows: TGTGCCAGCAGCCGGGTGGACAGTCGGGGCTCCTACAATGAGCAGTTCTTC.

The rearrangement links TRBV5-1 to TRBJ2-5; no clear D gene. The germline CDR1 and CDR2 sequences are SGHRS and YFSETQ. Trimming pared 0 bases from V and 3 bases from J, leaving 6 bases between. The CDR3 spans 13 residues. This CDR3 is CASSLVGKETQYF. The CDR3 DNA reads as TGCGCCAGCAGCTTGGTGGGAAAAGAGACCCAGTACTTC.

V and J are TRBV18 and TRBJ2-3; TRBD2 matches 14 bases. CDR1 is KGHSH, CDR2 LQKENI, per germline. The CDR3 runs to 19 residues. V lost 0 bases to trimming and J lost 6 bases; unmatched junction nucleotides: 11. Here the CDR3 DNA reads TGTGCCAGCTCACCACCGCCCCCCTGGACTAGCGGGAGGAAGGATACGCAGTATTTT. Its protein product is CASSPPPPWTSGRKDTQYF.

The chain combines TRBV2 with TRBJ2-7; the match to TRBD1 covers 9 bases. Germline V gene lookup returns CDR1 SNHLY and CDR2 FYNNEI. Trimming cost V 4 bases and J 7 bases; bases outside gene matches: 11. The CDR3 has 15 residues. CDR3 region: CASSARQGDLGEQYF. In DNA, the CDR3 is TGTGCCAGCAGTGCCAGACAGGGGGACCTCGGGGAGCAGTACTTC.

This clonotype was seen many times. The rearrangement uses TRBV4-2 and TRBJ2-3; tentatively, D is TRBD2 (7 bases). The CDR3 loop spans 16 amino acids. V was clipped by 1 base and J by 1 base, with 12 bases between them. Germline CDR1 is LGHNA and CDR2 is YNFKEQ. The CDR3 coding sequence is TGTGCCAGCAGCCAAGGGTCGGGGGGCGGCACAGATACGCAGTATTTT. It is translated as CASSQGSGGGTDTQYF.

This chain joins TRBV20-1 and TRBJ2-1, with 9 positions matching TRBD2. J gave up 6 bases and V 0 bases, and 9 bases lay outside the gene matches. The germline gives CDR1 DFQATT, CDR2 SNEGSKA (reference sequence). This CDR3 contains 16 residues. This CDR3 reads CSARDPGSSGTNEQFF. In nucleotides, the CDR3 is TGCAGTGCTAGAGATCCTGGGTCTAGCGGGACCAATGAGCAGTTCTTC.

This clonotype is medium-sized within its sample. This sequence joins TRBV5-1 and TRBJ1-3; tentatively, D is TRBD1 (5 bases). Germline CDR1 SGHRS, CDR2 YFSETQ. CDR3 length: 15 residues. Trimming pared 0 bases from V and 2 bases from J, leaving 9 bases between. The CDR3: CASSLAGGAGNTIYF. The CDR3 DNA reads as TGCGCCAGCAGCTTGGCCGGGGGAGCTGGAAACACCATATATTTT.

This clonotype was recorded at least ten times. The chain links TRBV7-9 to TRBJ2-7; 11 positions agree with TRBD1. CDR3 length: 14 amino acids. The V segment lost 3 bases and the J segment 3 bases; nucleotides outside the gene matches: 1. Germline-derived CDR1 and CDR2 are SEHNR and FQNEAQ (reference sequence). CDR3: CASSLGQGVYEQYF. The CDR3 DNA reads as TGTGCCAGCAGCTTGGGACAGGGGGTCTACGAGCAGTACTTC.

This clonotype was found many times. This sequence joins TRBV5-1 and TRBJ2-1; 13 bases agree with TRBD2. CDR3 length: 15 amino acids. Trimming at V came to 7 bases and at J to 8 bases, leaving 9 bases not matched to a gene. The germline V gene encodes CDR1 SGHRS and CDR2 YFSETQ. The CDR3 nucleotides read TGCGCCAGCCGCGACGGGACTAGCGGGGTCCATGAGCAGTTCTTC. Its translation is CASRDGTSGVHEQFF.

This clonotype was recorded at least ten times. V gene TRBV6-8 combines with J gene TRBJ2-3; 15 bases align to TRBD2. V was clipped by 5 bases and J by 5 bases; unmatched bases: 5. The CDR3 totals 16 residues. Germline V gene sequence: CDR1 MNHGY, CDR2 SAAAGT. The CDR3 region is CASSPGLAGGRDTQYF. CDR3 DNA: TGTGCCAGCAGTCCAGGACTAGCGGGAGGGCGAGATACGCAGTATTTT.

The chain has TRBV12-3 or TRBV12-4 and TRBJ1-5; D remains ambiguous. The V and J ends lost 3 bases and 3 bases respectively, with 12 bases between them. The CDR3 is 15 residues long. The CDR3 spells CASSFKQNLNQPQHF. CDR3 nucleotide sequence: TGTGCCAGCAGTTTTAAACAGAATCTCAATCAGCCCCAGCATTTT.

A note on this clonotype: Sequence at one end of the junction differs from germline and may be a read error. The chain is built from TRBV4-3 and TRBJ2-5; 7 bases line up with TRBD1. The CDR3 has 15 residues. The germline CDR1 and CDR2 sequences are LGHNA and YSLEER. The DNA of the CDR3 is TGCGCCAGCAGCAAACAGGGGATACGGGGAGAGACCCAGTGCTTC. Residues: CASSKQGIRGETQCF.

The V gene is TRBV24-1, the J gene TRBJ2-3; D uncertain. V was shortened by 3 bases and J by 7 bases, with 4 bases between the two germline ends. CDR1 and CDR2 from the germline V gene are KGHDR and SFDVKD. This CDR3 region has 11 residues. The CDR3 nucleotides read TGTGCCACCAGTGATCCATATACGCAGTATTTT. It is translated as CATSDPYTQYF.

To note about this clonotype: A read error is likely here: a far larger clone is one base away. V usage is TRBV6-8 and J usage is TRBJ2-7; 7 bases align to TRBD2. The V gene's germline CDR1 is MNHGY and CDR2 SAAAGT. The CDR3 has 16 residues. The CDR3 reads CAGSFYPREVSYEQYF. The CDR3 DNA is TGTGCCGGCAGTTTCTACCCCCGGGAGGTTTCCTACGAGCAGTACTTC.

This clonotype was picked up many times. The chain joins TRBV6-2 or TRBV6-3 to TRBJ2-1; D is undetermined. The CDR3 contains 13 residues. V gave up 6 bases and J gave up 5 bases, with 11 bases separating them. The V gene's germline CDR1 is MNHEY and CDR2 SVGEGT. The DNA of the CDR3 is TGTGCCAGCAGACGTGGTGGACACAATGAGCAGTTCTTC. It encodes CASRRGGHNEQFF.

This chain connects TRBV6-1 to TRBJ2-7, with TRBD2 as a possible D gene (5 bases). Germline CDR1 reads MNHNS; CDR2 reads SASEGT. The germline V and J ends were trimmed by 8 bases and 1 base, with 6 bases remaining between them. CDR3 length equals 11 residues. The CDR3 protein is CASRTSYEQYF. CDR3 coding DNA: TGTGCCAGCCGGACTTCCTACGAGCAGTACTTC.